These T cell receptor beta chains were read from a single sample in a study of PD-L1 blockade in urothelial cancer. Sequencing was performed with immunoSEQ multiplex PCR; in TCRdb, only in-frame clones are kept and a portion is missing. The table records more than 35,000 clones, approximately 90% of them present only once. The starting material was PBMCs, obtained around atezolizumab (anti-PD-L1) treatment. The receptors come from a woman aged 55-70 years with urothelial cancer. Each CDR3 is given with its conserved first and last residue. The order of the fields is D gene, clone size, V gene, J gene, CDR3 protein, CDR3 DNA. The D gene is left open where the match is weak. Size is omitted from some rows. Given values are once, few, many or a class for expanded clones.

d_gene: NA
abundance: NA
v_gene: TRBV5-5
j_gene: TRBJ2-3
CDR3aa: CASSPGWAATDTQYF
CDR3nt: TGTGCCAGCAGCCCAGGATGGGCCGCCACAGATACGCAGTATTTT

d_gene: NA
abundance: NA
v_gene: TRBV9
j_gene: TRBJ2-1
CDR3aa: CASSLASVDNEQFF
CDR3nt: TGTGCCAGCAGCTTAGCTAGCGTAGACAATGAGCAGTTCTTC

d_gene: TRBD1
abundance: NA
v_gene: TRBV5-6
j_gene: TRBJ1-1
CDR3aa: CASSLGQGPGGGTEAFF
CDR3nt: TGTGCCAGCAGCTTAGGACAGGGGCCGGGGGGAGGGACTGAAGCTTTCTTT

d_gene: NA
abundance: NA
v_gene: TRBV5-4
j_gene: TRBJ1-2
CDR3aa: CASSLGVNYGYTF
CDR3nt: TGTGCCAGCAGCCTGGGAGTTAACTATGGCTACACCTTC

d_gene: NA
abundance: NA
v_gene: TRBV27
j_gene: TRBJ2-5
CDR3aa: CASSNTAGGSQYF
CDR3nt: TGTGCCAGCAGTAATACCGCAGGCGGGTCCCAGTACTTC

d_gene: TRBD1
abundance: NA
v_gene: TRBV19
j_gene: TRBJ2-1
CDR3aa: CASSMGQVYNEQFF
CDR3nt: TGTGCCAGTAGTATGGGACAGGTCTACAATGAGCAGTTCTTC

d_gene: TRBD2
abundance: once
v_gene: TRBV6-5
j_gene: TRBJ2-7
CDR3aa: CASRGASGLSNEQYF
CDR3nt: TGTGCCAGCAGAGGAGCTAGCGGCCTTAGCAACGAGCAGTACTTC

d_gene: TRBD2
abundance: NA
v_gene: TRBV10-2
j_gene: TRBJ2-5
CDR3aa: CASSEPTSGRETQYF
CDR3nt: TGCGCCAGCAGTGAGCCAACTAGCGGGAGAGAGACCCAGTACTTC

d_gene: NA
abundance: NA
v_gene: TRBV15
j_gene: TRBJ1-3
CDR3aa: CATSRAGARNTIYF
CDR3nt: TGTGCCACCAGCAGAGCAGGGGCGCGAAACACCATATATTTT

d_gene: TRBD2
abundance: NA
v_gene: TRBV19
j_gene: TRBJ2-7
CDR3aa: CASSTLRLAGGSYEQYF
CDR3nt: TGTGCCAGTAGTACCCTAAGACTAGCGGGAGGTTCCTACGAGCAGTACTTC

d_gene: NA
abundance: NA
v_gene: TRBV18
j_gene: TRBJ1-4
CDR3aa: CASSPSKDTYEKLFF
CDR3nt: TGTGCCAGCTCACCATCCAAGGACACCTATGAAAAACTGTTTTTT

d_gene: TRBD1
abundance: NA
v_gene: TRBV7-6
j_gene: TRBJ1-2
CDR3aa: CASSPQGIHGYTF
CDR3nt: TGTGCCAGCAGCCCACAGGGGATACATGGCTACACCTTC

d_gene: NA
abundance: NA
v_gene: TRBV20-1
j_gene: TRBJ2-1
CDR3aa: CSLTDYNEQFF
CDR3nt: TGCAGTTTGACTGACTACAATGAGCAGTTCTTC

d_gene: NA
abundance: NA
v_gene: TRBV30
j_gene: TRBJ1-5
CDR3aa: CAWSRGSNQPQHF
CDR3nt: TGTGCCTGGAGTAGGGGGAGCAATCAGCCCCAGCATTTT

d_gene: NA
abundance: once
v_gene: TRBV10-2
j_gene: TRBJ2-5
CDR3aa: CASSGNSEETQYF
CDR3nt: TGCGCCAGCAGTGGTAATAGCGAAGAGACCCAGTACTTC

d_gene: TRBD2
abundance: NA
v_gene: TRBV4-3
j_gene: TRBJ2-1
CDR3aa: CASSQDTLAGIYNEQFF
CDR3nt: TGCGCCAGCAGCCAAGATACACTAGCGGGGATCTACAATGAGCAGTTCTTC

d_gene: NA
abundance: NA
v_gene: TRBV1
j_gene: TRBJ1-1
CDR3aa: CTSSQVSRGNTEAFF
CDR3nt: TGCACCAGCAGCCAAGTCTCACGAGGGAACACTGAAGCTTTCTTT

d_gene: TRBD1
abundance: NA
v_gene: TRBV27
j_gene: TRBJ2-5
CDR3aa: CASSPWTGHKETQYF
CDR3nt: TGTGCCAGCAGTCCTTGGACAGGACATAAAGAGACCCAGTACTTC

d_gene: NA
abundance: NA
v_gene: TRBV4-1
j_gene: TRBJ2-2
CDR3aa: CASSQERQGVAGELFF
CDR3nt: TGCGCCAGCAGCCAAGAAAGACAAGGGGTGGCCGGGGAGCTGTTTTTT

d_gene: NA
abundance: NA
v_gene: TRBV5-4
j_gene: TRBJ2-7
CDR3aa: CASSPLPFSGSYEQYF
CDR3nt: TGTGCCAGCAGCCCTTTGCCTTTTAGCGGCTCCTACGAGCAGTACTTC

d_gene: NA
abundance: NA
v_gene: TRBV7-7
j_gene: TRBJ2-5
CDR3aa: CASSLGQGGGKTQYF
CDR3nt: TGTGCTAGCAGCTTAGGGCAGGGAGGAGGGAAGACCCAGTACTTC

d_gene: NA
abundance: NA
v_gene: TRBV4-2
j_gene: TRBJ2-4
CDR3aa: CASSPSEIAKNIQYF
CDR3nt: TGTGCCAGCAGCCCTAGCGAGATAGCCAAAAACATTCAGTACTTC

d_gene: NA
abundance: NA
v_gene: TRBV7-8
j_gene: TRBJ2-3
CDR3aa: CASSFAAVVLLDTQYF
CDR3nt: TGTGCCAGCAGCTTCGCGGCCGTTGTTCTCCTGGATACGCAGTATTTT